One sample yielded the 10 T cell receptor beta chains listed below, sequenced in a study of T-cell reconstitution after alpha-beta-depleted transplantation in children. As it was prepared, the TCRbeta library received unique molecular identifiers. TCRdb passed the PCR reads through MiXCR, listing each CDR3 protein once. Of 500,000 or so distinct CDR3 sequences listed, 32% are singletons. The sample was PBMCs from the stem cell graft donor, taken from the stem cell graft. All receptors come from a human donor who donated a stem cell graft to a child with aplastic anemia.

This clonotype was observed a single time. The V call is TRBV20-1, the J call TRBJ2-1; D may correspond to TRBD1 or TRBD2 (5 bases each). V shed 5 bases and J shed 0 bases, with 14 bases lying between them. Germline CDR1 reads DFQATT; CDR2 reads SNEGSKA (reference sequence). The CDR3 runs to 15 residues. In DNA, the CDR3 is TGCAGTGCTCCCCGACAGCGGAGCTCCTACAATGAGCAGTTCTTC. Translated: CSAPRQRSSYNEQFF.

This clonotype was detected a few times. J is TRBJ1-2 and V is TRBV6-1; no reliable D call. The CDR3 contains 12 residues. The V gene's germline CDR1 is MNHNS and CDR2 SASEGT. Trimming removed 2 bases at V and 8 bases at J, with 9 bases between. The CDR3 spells CASSEIRRGYTF. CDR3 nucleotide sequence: TGTGCCAGCAGTGAAATCAGAAGAGGCTACACCTTC.

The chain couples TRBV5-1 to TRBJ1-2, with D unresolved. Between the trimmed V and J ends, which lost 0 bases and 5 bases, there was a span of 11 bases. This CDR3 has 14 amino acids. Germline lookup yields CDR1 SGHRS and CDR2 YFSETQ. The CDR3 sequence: CASSLAQSEYGYTF. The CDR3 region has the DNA TGCGCCAGCAGCTTGGCACAGTCTGAGTATGGCTACACCTTC.

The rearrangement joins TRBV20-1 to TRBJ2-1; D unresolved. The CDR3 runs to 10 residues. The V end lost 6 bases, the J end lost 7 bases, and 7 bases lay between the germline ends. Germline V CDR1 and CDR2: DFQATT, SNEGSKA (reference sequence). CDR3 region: CSAVKNEQFF. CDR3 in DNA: TGCAGTGCAGTTAAAAATGAGCAGTTCTTC.

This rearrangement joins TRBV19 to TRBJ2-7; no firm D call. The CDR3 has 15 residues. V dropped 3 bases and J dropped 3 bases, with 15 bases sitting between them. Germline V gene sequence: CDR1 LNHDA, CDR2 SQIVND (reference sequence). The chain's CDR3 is CASSIDWGSSYEQYF. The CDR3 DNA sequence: TGTGCCAGTAGTATCGACTGGGGTAGTAGCTACGAGCAGTACTTC. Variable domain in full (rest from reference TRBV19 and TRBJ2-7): DGGITQSPKYLFRKEGQNVTLSCEQNLNHDAMYWYRQDPGQGLRLIYYSQIVNDFQKGDIAEGYSVSREKKESFPLTVTSAQKNPTAFYLCASSIDWGSSYEQYFGPGTRLTVT.

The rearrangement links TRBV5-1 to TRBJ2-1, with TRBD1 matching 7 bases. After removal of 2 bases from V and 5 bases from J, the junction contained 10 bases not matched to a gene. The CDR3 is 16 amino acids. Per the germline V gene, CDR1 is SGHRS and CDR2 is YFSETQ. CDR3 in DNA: TGCGCCAGCAGCTTATTACGGGACAGACGAGACAATGAGCAGTTCTTC. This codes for CASSLLRDRRDNEQFF.

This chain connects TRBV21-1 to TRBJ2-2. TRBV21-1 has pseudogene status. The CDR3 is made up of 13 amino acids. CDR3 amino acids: CASSKVGTGELFF. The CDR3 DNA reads TGTGCCAGCAGCAAAGTAGGCACCGGGGAGCTGTTTTTT.

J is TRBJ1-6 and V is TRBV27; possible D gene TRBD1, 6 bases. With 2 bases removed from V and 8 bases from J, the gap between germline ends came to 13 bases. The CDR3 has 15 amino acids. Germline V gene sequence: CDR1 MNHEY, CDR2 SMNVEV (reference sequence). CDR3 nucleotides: TGTGCCAGCAGTTTAGGGCTTTCAGGGGATTCACCCCTCCACTTT. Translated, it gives CASSLGLSGDSPLHF.

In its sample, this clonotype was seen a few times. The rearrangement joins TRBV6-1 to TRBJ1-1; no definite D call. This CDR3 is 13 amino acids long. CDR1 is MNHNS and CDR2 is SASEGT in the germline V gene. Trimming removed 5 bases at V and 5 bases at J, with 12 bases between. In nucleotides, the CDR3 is TGTGCCAGCAGTACCCAGCCGGGGACTGAAGCTTTCTTT. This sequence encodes CASSTQPGTEAFF.

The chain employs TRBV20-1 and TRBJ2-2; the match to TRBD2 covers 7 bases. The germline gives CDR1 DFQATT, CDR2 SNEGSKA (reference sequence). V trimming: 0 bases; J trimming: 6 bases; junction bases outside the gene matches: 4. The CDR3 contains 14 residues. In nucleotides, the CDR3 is TGCAGTGCTAGAGACGCGGGAGAGGCCGGGGAGCTGTTTTTT. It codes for CSARDAGEAGELFF.